A single T cell receptor (beta chain) is shown here with its context. Its target is not known. This specimen belongs to a study of cytomegalovirus exposure and HLA in healthy donors. Study-wide background: There were some 400 genotyped donors. Of these, roughly 80% fell in the genetic ancestry cluster associated with self-reported Caucasian donors. Points from the study as a whole: When a later analysis was performed, an Asian-associated ancestry cluster reportedly had fewer N-insertions than the roughly 690-donor mean. Altogether, 160 or so TCR beta chains were recorded as cytomegalovirus-associated. Some V segments could not be told apart, so they were left out, TRBV6-2 and TRBV6-3 among them.

With 60 Vbeta and 13 Jbeta primers, the PCR was carried out. Sequenced by immunoSEQ multiplex PCR; TCRdb stores in-frame clones only, minus some. The sample has around 53,000 clones. Trimming cost V 0 bases and J 8 bases; bases outside gene matches: 7. The germline V gene encodes CDR1 GTSNPN and CDR2 SVGIG (reference sequence). This CDR3 comprises 14 residues. V is TRBV30 and J is TRBJ1-2, with 9 nucleotides matching TRBD1. The sample comprised PBMCs. This sequence was found in a woman aged 25 to 45 in good health and CMV-seropositive. The DNA of the CDR3 is TGTGCCTGGAGTGTACTGTGGGACAGGGAAGGCTACACCTTC. Its translation is CAWSVLWDREGYTF.